The rows below give T cell receptor beta chains drawn from one sample of a study of T cell repertoires in cytomegalovirus infection. MiXCR, applied by TCRdb to the reads, yields one record per CDR3 protein. The sample lists 65,000 to 90,000 distinct CDR3 sequences; around 3.4% were seen once. The specimen sequenced was PBMCs. All receptors derive from a human donor in good health (CMV status not recorded). Some clones in this sample may be carry-over from other donors' samples. The CDR3 runs from the conserved cysteine through the conserved F or W. Fields, in order: CDR3 DNA, CDR3 protein, D gene, clone size, V gene, J gene. D genes are given only for firm matches. Size tells how often a clone was seen (once, few, many) or the class of an expanded clone, and some rows leave it out.

CDR3nt: TGTGCCACCAAGAGGGGACAGACTCACGAGCAGTACTTC
CDR3aa: CATKRGQTHEQYF
d_gene: TRBD1
abundance: many
v_gene: TRBV2
j_gene: TRBJ2-7

CDR3nt: TGTGCCAGCAGTTTATGGGCGGGGGATAGCAATCAGCCCCAGCATTTT
CDR3aa: CASSLWAGDSNQPQHF
d_gene: -
abundance: many
v_gene: TRBV28
j_gene: TRBJ1-5

CDR3nt: TGTGCCAGCAGTTACTCGAGTCGGGGAAGTTCCCAGCATTTT
CDR3aa: CASSYSSRGSSQHF
d_gene: -
abundance: many
v_gene: TRBV6-5
j_gene: TRBJ1-5

CDR3nt: TGTGCCAGCAGTTGGACCGTCGGAAGTGCTGACTCCTACGAGCAGTACTTC
CDR3aa: CASSWTVGSADSYEQYF
d_gene: -
abundance: many
v_gene: TRBV6-2/TRBV6-3
j_gene: TRBJ2-7

CDR3nt: TGTGCCAGCAGCTTCGAGGGCGACTTCTATGGCTACACCTTC
CDR3aa: CASSFEGDFYGYTF
d_gene: -
abundance: many
v_gene: TRBV7-2
j_gene: TRBJ1-2

CDR3nt: TGTGCCAGTACCAATGTCGGCAGGGGGAATCAGCCCCAGCATTTT
CDR3aa: CASTNVGRGNQPQHF
d_gene: TRBD1
abundance: many
v_gene: TRBV19
j_gene: TRBJ1-5

CDR3nt: TGTGCCAGTAGTGTCGGAGGGTTTGTTGAAAAACTGTTTTTT
CDR3aa: CASSVGGFVEKLFF
d_gene: -
abundance: many
v_gene: TRBV19
j_gene: TRBJ1-4

CDR3nt: TGTGCCAGCAGACCTACAGGGGGAGACGGCTACACCTTC
CDR3aa: CASRPTGGDGYTF
d_gene: TRBD1
abundance: many
v_gene: TRBV6-2/TRBV6-3
j_gene: TRBJ1-2

CDR3nt: TGTGCCAGCAGGTCCGGGACCAACTCTGGAAACACCATATATTTT
CDR3aa: CASRSGTNSGNTIYF
d_gene: -
abundance: many
v_gene: TRBV5-6
j_gene: TRBJ1-3

CDR3nt: TGTGCCATCAGTGGTGGCAGGGGTCTATCTACCAATGAGCAGTTCTTC
CDR3aa: CAISGGRGLSTNEQFF
d_gene: -
abundance: many
v_gene: TRBV10-3
j_gene: TRBJ2-1

CDR3nt: TGTGCCAGCAGCCTGACGCGGGTTATCGAGACCCAGTACTTC
CDR3aa: CASSLTRVIETQYF
d_gene: -
abundance: many
v_gene: TRBV7-2
j_gene: TRBJ2-5

CDR3nt: TGCAGTGCTAGAGGGTCGGGGTTAGACACTGAAGCTTTCTTT
CDR3aa: CSARGSGLDTEAFF
d_gene: -
abundance: many
v_gene: TRBV20-1
j_gene: TRBJ1-1

CDR3nt: TGTGCCAGCAAACCAACAGGGCAGGGGACGAATGAGCAGTTCTTC
CDR3aa: CASKPTGQGTNEQFF
d_gene: -
abundance: many
v_gene: TRBV6-2/TRBV6-3
j_gene: TRBJ2-1

CDR3nt: TGTGCCAGCAGTTACCCGGACAGGAGTAGCAATCAGCCCCAGCATTTT
CDR3aa: CASSYPDRSSNQPQHF
d_gene: TRBD1
abundance: many
v_gene: TRBV6-6
j_gene: TRBJ1-5

CDR3nt: TGTGCCACCAGTACAGGTTACGAGCAGTACTTC
CDR3aa: CATSTGYEQYF
d_gene: -
abundance: many
v_gene: TRBV24-1
j_gene: TRBJ2-7

CDR3nt: TGCAGTGCTAGACGACGGAATCAGCCCCAGCATTTT
CDR3aa: CSARRRNQPQHF
d_gene: -
abundance: many
v_gene: TRBV20-1
j_gene: TRBJ1-5

CDR3nt: TGTGCCAGCAGTGTCGTGACGGTCTACGAGCAGTACTTC
CDR3aa: CASSVVTVYEQYF
d_gene: -
abundance: many
v_gene: TRBV2
j_gene: TRBJ2-7

CDR3nt: TGTGCCAGCAGTGATGGGCAGGCCGGGTTTGGCTACACCTTC
CDR3aa: CASSDGQAGFGYTF
d_gene: -
abundance: many
v_gene: TRBV2
j_gene: TRBJ1-2

CDR3nt: TGTGCCAGCAGTACTACAGGGTGGGAGACCCAGTACTTC
CDR3aa: CASSTTGWETQYF
d_gene: -
abundance: many
v_gene: TRBV28
j_gene: TRBJ2-5

CDR3nt: TGTGTCAGCAGCCGCATCGGCTCCTACGAGCAGTACTTC
CDR3aa: CVSSRIGSYEQYF
d_gene: -
abundance: many
v_gene: TRBV5-5
j_gene: TRBJ2-7

CDR3nt: TGTGCCAGCAGTTACTCTTACAGGGGCCAGATCTACGAGCAGTACTTC
CDR3aa: CASSYSYRGQIYEQYF
d_gene: TRBD1
abundance: many
v_gene: TRBV6-6
j_gene: TRBJ2-7

CDR3nt: TGTGCCCTAAATGAGGAAATAAGCGGGGACTACGCCCCGAGGAGAGACCAGACCCAGTACTTC
CDR3aa: CALNEEISGDYAPRRDQTQYF
d_gene: TRBD2
abundance: many
v_gene: TRBV7-2
j_gene: TRBJ2-5

CDR3nt: TGTGCCAGCAGGCCAAGGACAGGGGGCAACTACGAGCAGTACTTC
CDR3aa: CASRPRTGGNYEQYF
d_gene: TRBD1
abundance: many
v_gene: TRBV7-9
j_gene: TRBJ2-7

CDR3nt: TGTGCCAGCAGTCATACTCCCCTGATCCTCTATGGCTACACCTTC
CDR3aa: CASSHTPLILYGYTF
d_gene: -
abundance: many
v_gene: TRBV28
j_gene: TRBJ1-2

CDR3nt: TGTGCCAGCAGTTTACGGGGTGGCCCCGATCAGCCCCAGCATTTT
CDR3aa: CASSLRGGPDQPQHF
d_gene: -
abundance: many
v_gene: TRBV12-3/TRBV12-4
j_gene: TRBJ1-5

CDR3nt: TGTGCCAGCACCATTGGGACAGGGGTCGATCAGCCCCAGCATTTT
CDR3aa: CASTIGTGVDQPQHF
d_gene: TRBD1
abundance: many
v_gene: TRBV28
j_gene: TRBJ1-5

CDR3nt: TGTGCCAGCAGATGGGCCGAAGGAGATACGCAGTATTTT
CDR3aa: CASRWAEGDTQYF
d_gene: -
abundance: many
v_gene: TRBV6-5
j_gene: TRBJ2-3

CDR3nt: TGTGTCAGCAGCCCGGGGACAGGGGCGGTCGAGCAGTACTTC
CDR3aa: CVSSPGTGAVEQYF
d_gene: TRBD1
abundance: -
v_gene: TRBV7-9
j_gene: TRBJ2-7

CDR3nt: TGCAGTGCTAGAGATGTGGCGGGGGCCTACACAGATACGCAGTATTTT
CDR3aa: CSARDVAGAYTDTQYF
d_gene: -
abundance: -
v_gene: TRBV20-1
j_gene: TRBJ2-3

CDR3nt: TGCAGTGCTAAGGTTTGGGATGAGCAGTTCTTC
CDR3aa: CSAKVWDEQFF
d_gene: -
abundance: many
v_gene: TRBV20-1
j_gene: TRBJ2-1

CDR3nt: TGTGCCAGCAGCTTGGGAGGGGGATGGTCGAATGAAAAACTGTTTTTT
CDR3aa: CASSLGGGWSNEKLFF
d_gene: -
abundance: many
v_gene: TRBV7-2
j_gene: TRBJ1-4

CDR3nt: TGTGCCAGTTCCTGGACAGGTTCGAACACTGAAGCTTTCTTT
CDR3aa: CASSWTGSNTEAFF
d_gene: TRBD1
abundance: many
v_gene: TRBV19
j_gene: TRBJ1-1

CDR3nt: TGTGCCAGCAGTAGGACCAGATACGAGCAGTACTTC
CDR3aa: CASSRTRYEQYF
d_gene: -
abundance: many
v_gene: TRBV11-2
j_gene: TRBJ2-7

CDR3nt: TGTGCCAGCACCCCAGGGCCCATCACTGAAGCTTTCTTT
CDR3aa: CASTPGPITEAFF
d_gene: -
abundance: many
v_gene: TRBV28
j_gene: TRBJ1-1

CDR3nt: TGTGCCAGCAGCCCCCGGACAGCGTACCAAGAGACCCAGTACTTC
CDR3aa: CASSPRTAYQETQYF
d_gene: -
abundance: many
v_gene: TRBV7-2
j_gene: TRBJ2-5

CDR3nt: TGTGCCAGCAACTCAGATACTAATTCACCCCTCCACTTT
CDR3aa: CASNSDTNSPLHF
d_gene: -
abundance: many
v_gene: TRBV11-2
j_gene: TRBJ1-6

CDR3nt: TGTGCCAGCAGCCCGCTAGCGGGGAGCACAGATACGCAGTATTTT
CDR3aa: CASSPLAGSTDTQYF
d_gene: TRBD2
abundance: many
v_gene: TRBV7-2
j_gene: TRBJ2-3

CDR3nt: TGTGCCAGCAGCTTCGACAGTCTTCGGTATGGCTACACCTTC
CDR3aa: CASSFDSLRYGYTF
d_gene: -
abundance: many
v_gene: TRBV7-2
j_gene: TRBJ1-2

CDR3nt: TGTGCCAGCAGCTTAGAGGGGGGGCTCTACTATGGCTACACCTTC
CDR3aa: CASSLEGGLYYGYTF
d_gene: -
abundance: many
v_gene: TRBV7-2
j_gene: TRBJ1-2

CDR3nt: TGTGCCAGCAGCTCCGGACTAGCGGGGGGGCGTACGCAGTATTTT
CDR3aa: CASSSGLAGGRTQYF
d_gene: TRBD2
abundance: many
v_gene: TRBV7-2
j_gene: TRBJ2-3

CDR3nt: TGTGCCAGTAGTGTTTTCGGGTTGGACAGGGGGCTTCCTGAAGCTTTCTTT
CDR3aa: CASSVFGLDRGLPEAFF
d_gene: TRBD1
abundance: many
v_gene: TRBV19
j_gene: TRBJ1-1

CDR3nt: TGCGCCAGCAGCCAAGCGGGACAGGGAAAAAATCAGCCCCAGCATTTT
CDR3aa: CASSQAGQGKNQPQHF
d_gene: TRBD1
abundance: many
v_gene: TRBV4-1
j_gene: TRBJ1-5

CDR3nt: TGCGCCAGCAGCTTGCTCGGGGCTGGAGGCTACACCTTC
CDR3aa: CASSLLGAGGYTF
d_gene: -
abundance: many
v_gene: TRBV5-1
j_gene: TRBJ1-2

CDR3nt: TGTGCCAGCAGCTTAAGTCAAGGGGGAGGGGAGACCCAGTACTTC
CDR3aa: CASSLSQGGGETQYF
d_gene: -
abundance: many
v_gene: TRBV7-2
j_gene: TRBJ2-5

CDR3nt: TGTGCCAGCAGCTTAGGTCCAGGTAGTAACTATGGCTACACCTTC
CDR3aa: CASSLGPGSNYGYTF
d_gene: -
abundance: many
v_gene: TRBV7-6
j_gene: TRBJ1-2

CDR3nt: TGCGCCAGCAGCACGGGACAGCCAAGCGGTGAAGCTTTCTTT
CDR3aa: CASSTGQPSGEAFF
d_gene: TRBD1
abundance: many
v_gene: TRBV5-1
j_gene: TRBJ1-1

CDR3nt: TGTGCCAGCAGTCCCCGGACAGGGCTGAACACTGAAGCTTTCTTT
CDR3aa: CASSPRTGLNTEAFF
d_gene: TRBD1
abundance: many
v_gene: TRBV28
j_gene: TRBJ1-1

CDR3nt: TGTGCCAGCAGCCCCTACTGGGCGGATACGCAGTATTTT
CDR3aa: CASSPYWADTQYF
d_gene: -
abundance: many
v_gene: TRBV7-2
j_gene: TRBJ2-3

CDR3nt: TGCGCCAGCAGCGTGCGAGGGACAGATACGCAGTATTTT
CDR3aa: CASSVRGTDTQYF
d_gene: -
abundance: many
v_gene: TRBV10-1
j_gene: TRBJ2-3

CDR3nt: TGTGCCAGCAGTTCACGGACAGAAGTGCCCTACGAGCAGTACTTC
CDR3aa: CASSSRTEVPYEQYF
d_gene: -
abundance: many
v_gene: TRBV28
j_gene: TRBJ2-7

CDR3nt: TGTGCCAGCAGTTTACGGACAGGGGGTCCCACTGAAGCTTTCTTT
CDR3aa: CASSLRTGGPTEAFF
d_gene: TRBD1
abundance: many
v_gene: TRBV28
j_gene: TRBJ1-1